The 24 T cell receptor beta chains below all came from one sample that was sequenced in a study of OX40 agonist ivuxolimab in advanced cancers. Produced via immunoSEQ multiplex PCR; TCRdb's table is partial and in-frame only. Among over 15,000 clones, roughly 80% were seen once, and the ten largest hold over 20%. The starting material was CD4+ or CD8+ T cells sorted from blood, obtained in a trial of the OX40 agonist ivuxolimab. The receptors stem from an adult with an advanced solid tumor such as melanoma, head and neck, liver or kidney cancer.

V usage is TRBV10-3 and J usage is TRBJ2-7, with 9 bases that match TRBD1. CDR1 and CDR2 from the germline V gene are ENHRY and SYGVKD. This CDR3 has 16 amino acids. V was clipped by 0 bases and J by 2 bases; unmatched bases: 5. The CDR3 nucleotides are TGTGCCATCAGTGAGTCTCACAGGGGGCTAGCCTACGAGCAGTACTTC. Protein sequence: CAISESHRGLAYEQYF.

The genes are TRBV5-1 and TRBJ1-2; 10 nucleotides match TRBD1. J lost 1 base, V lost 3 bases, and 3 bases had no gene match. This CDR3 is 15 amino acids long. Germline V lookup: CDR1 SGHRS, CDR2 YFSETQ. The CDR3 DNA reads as TGCGCCAGCAGCTCTGGGACAGGGGATAACTATGGCTACACCTTC. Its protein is CASSSGTGDNYGYTF.

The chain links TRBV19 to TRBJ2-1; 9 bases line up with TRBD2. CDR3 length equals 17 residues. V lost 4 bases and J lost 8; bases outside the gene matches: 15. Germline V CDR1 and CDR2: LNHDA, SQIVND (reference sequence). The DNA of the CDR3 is TGTGCCAGTAGTAACCTAAGTATTAGCGGGAGCTCAGATGAGCAGTTCTTC. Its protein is CASSNLSISGSSDEQFF.

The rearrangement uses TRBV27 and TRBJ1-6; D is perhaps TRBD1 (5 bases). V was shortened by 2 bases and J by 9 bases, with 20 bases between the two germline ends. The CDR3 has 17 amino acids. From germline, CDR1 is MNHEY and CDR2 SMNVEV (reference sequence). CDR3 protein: CASSLGGRQIRGSPLHF. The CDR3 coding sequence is TGTGCCAGCAGTTTAGGGGGTCGGCAGATAAGAGGTTCACCCCTCCACTTT.

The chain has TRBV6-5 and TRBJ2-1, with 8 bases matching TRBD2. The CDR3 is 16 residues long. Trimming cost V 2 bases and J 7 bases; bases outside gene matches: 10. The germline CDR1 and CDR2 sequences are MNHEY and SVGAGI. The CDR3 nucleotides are TGTGCCAGCAGTTACCCGACCGGGGAGCGGGAGAATGAGCAGTTCTTC. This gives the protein CASSYPTGERENEQFF.

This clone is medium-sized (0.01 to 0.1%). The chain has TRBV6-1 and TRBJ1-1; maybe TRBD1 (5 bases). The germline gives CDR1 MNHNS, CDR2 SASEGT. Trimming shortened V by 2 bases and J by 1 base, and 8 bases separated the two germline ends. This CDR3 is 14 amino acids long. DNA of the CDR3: TGTGCCAGCAGTGAAACAGGAGGGAACACTGAAGCTTTCTTT. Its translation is CASSETGGNTEAFF.

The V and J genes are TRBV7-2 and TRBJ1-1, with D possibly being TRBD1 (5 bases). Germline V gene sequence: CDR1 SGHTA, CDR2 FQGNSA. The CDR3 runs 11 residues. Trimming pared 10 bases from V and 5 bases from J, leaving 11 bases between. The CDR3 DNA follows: TGTGCCAACGACCGGGGGACTGAAGCTTTCTTT. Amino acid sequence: CANDRGTEAFF.

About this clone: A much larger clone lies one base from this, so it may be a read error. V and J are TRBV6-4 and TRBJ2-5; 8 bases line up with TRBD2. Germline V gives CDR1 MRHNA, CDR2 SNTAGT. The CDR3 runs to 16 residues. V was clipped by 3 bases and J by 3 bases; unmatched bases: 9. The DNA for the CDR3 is TGTGCCAGCAGTGAAGTGGCGGGGCGGGGGGAAGAGACCCAGTACTTC. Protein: CASSEVAGRGEETQYF.

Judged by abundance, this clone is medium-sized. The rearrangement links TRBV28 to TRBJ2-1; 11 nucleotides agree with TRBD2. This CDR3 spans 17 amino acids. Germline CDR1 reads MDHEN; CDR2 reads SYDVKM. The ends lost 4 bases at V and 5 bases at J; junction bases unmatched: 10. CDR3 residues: CASSWVAGGPINNEQFF. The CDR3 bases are TGTGCCAGCAGTTGGGTAGCGGGAGGGCCGATAAACAATGAGCAGTTCTTC.

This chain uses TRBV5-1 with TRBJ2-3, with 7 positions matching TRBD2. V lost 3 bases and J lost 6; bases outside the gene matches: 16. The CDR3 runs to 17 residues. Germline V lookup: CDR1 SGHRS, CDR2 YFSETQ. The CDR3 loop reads CASSSTMSGMARDTQYF. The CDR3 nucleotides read TGCGCCAGCAGCTCGACGATGAGCGGGATGGCGAGGGATACGCAGTATTTT. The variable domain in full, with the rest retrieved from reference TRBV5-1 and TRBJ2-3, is KAGVTQTPRYLIKTRGQQVTLSCSPISGHRSVSWYQQTPGQGLQFLFEYFSETQRNKGNFPGRFSGRQFSNSRSEMNVSTLELGDSALYLCASSSTMSGMARDTQYFGPGTRLTVL.

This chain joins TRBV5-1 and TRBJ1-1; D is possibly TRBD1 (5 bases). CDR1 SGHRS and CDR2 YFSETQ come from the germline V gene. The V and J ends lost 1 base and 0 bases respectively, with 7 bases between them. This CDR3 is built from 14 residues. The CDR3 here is CASSLRQMNTEAFF. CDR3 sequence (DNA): TGCGCCAGCAGCTTGCGACAGATGAACACTGAAGCTTTCTTT.

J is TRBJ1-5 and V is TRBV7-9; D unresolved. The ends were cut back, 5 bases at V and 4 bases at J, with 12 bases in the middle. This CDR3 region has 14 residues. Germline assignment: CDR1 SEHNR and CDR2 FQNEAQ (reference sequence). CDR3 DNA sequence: TGTGCCAGCAGCGGGAGCGGGGTGAATCAGCCCCAGCATTTT. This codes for CASSGSGVNQPQHF. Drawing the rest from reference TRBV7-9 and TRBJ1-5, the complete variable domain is DTGVSQNPRHKITKRGQNVTFRCDPISEHNRLYWYRQTLGQGPEFLTYFQNEAQLEKSRLLSDRFSAERPKGSFSTLEIQRTEQGDSAMYLCASSGSGVNQPQHFGDGTRLSIL.

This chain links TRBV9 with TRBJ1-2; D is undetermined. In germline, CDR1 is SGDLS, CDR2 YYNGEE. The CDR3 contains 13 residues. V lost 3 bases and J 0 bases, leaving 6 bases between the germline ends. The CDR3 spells CASSGTANYGYTF. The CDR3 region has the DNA TGTGCCAGCAGCGGAACAGCTAACTATGGCTACACCTTC.

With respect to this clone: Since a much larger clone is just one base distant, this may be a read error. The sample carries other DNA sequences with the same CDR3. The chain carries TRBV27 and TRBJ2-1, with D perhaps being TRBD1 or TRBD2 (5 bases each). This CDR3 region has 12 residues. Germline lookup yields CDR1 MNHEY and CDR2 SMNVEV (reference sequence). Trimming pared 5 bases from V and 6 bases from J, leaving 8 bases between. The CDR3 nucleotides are TGTGCCAGCAGTCCCGGGACCAATGAGCAGTTCTTC. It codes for CASSPGTNEQFF.

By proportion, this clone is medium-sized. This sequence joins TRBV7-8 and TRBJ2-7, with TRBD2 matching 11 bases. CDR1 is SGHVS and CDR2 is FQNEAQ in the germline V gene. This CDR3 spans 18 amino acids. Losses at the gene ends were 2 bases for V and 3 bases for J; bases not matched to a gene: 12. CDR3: CASSLNLAGGRINYEQYF. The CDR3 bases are TGTGCCAGCAGCTTAAACCTAGCGGGGGGCCGAATAAACTACGAGCAGTACTTC.

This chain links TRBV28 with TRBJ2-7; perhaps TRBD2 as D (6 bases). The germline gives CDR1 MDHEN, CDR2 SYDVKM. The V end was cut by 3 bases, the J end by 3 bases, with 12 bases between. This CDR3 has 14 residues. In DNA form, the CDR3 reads TGTGCCAGCAGTTTTACTAGCATATACTACGAGCAGTACTTC. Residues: CASSFTSIYYEQYF. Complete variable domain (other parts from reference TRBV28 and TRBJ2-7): DVKVTQSSRYLVKRTGEKVFLECVQDMDHENMFWYRQDPGLGLRLIYFSYDVKMKEKGDIPEGYSVSREKKERFSLILESASTNQTSMYLCASSFTSIYYEQYFGPGTRLTVT.

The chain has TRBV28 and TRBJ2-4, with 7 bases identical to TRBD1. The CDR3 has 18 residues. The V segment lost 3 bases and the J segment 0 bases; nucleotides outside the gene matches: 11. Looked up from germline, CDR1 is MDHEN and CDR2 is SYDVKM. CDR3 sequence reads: CASSFATGTELAKNIQYF. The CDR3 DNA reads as TGTGCCAGCAGTTTCGCCACCGGGACAGAACTAGCCAAAAACATTCAGTACTTC.

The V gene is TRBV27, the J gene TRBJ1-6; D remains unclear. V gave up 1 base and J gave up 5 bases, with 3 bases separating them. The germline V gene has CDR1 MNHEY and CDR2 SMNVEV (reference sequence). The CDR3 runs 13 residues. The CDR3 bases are TGTGCCAGCAGTTTATTCGATAATTCACCCCTCCACTTT. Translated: CASSLFDNSPLHF.

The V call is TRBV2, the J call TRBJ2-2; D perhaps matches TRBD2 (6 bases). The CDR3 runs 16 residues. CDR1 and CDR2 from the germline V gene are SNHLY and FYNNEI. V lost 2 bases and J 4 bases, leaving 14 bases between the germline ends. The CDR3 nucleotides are TGTGCCAGCAGTGAATTTCGCGGGGACGCCACCGGGGAGCTGTTTTTT. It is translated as CASSEFRGDATGELFF.

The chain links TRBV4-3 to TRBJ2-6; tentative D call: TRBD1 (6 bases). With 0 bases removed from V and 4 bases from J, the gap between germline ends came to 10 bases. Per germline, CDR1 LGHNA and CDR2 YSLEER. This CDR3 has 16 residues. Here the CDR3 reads CASSQDPGVGANVLTF. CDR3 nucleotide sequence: TGCGCCAGCAGCCAAGACCCAGGGGTGGGGGCCAACGTCCTGACTTTC.

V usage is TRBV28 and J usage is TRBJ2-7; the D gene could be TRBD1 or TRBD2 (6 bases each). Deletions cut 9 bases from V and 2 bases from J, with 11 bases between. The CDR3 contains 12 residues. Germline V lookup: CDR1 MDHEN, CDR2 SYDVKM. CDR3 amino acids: CASMEGAYEQYF. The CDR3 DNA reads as TGTGCCAGTATGGAGGGGGCCTACGAGCAGTACTTC.

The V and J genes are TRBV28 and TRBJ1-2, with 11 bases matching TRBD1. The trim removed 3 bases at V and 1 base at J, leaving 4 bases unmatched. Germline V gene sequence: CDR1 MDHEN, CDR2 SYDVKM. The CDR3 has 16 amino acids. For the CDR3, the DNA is TGTGCCAGCAGTTTCTGGACAGGGGGCGATAACTATGGCTACACCTTC. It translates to CASSFWTGGDNYGYTF.

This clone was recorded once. CDR3 in DNA: TGTGCCAGCAGTCTTGCGGTGGGTATCAATGAGCAGTTCTTC. Amino acids: CASSLAVGINEQFF. The rearrangement links TRBV28 to TRBJ2-1; D gene unclear. Germline CDR1 and CDR2: MDHEN and SYDVKM. Trimming pared 5 bases from V and 6 bases from J, leaving 14 bases between. The CDR3 runs to 14 residues.

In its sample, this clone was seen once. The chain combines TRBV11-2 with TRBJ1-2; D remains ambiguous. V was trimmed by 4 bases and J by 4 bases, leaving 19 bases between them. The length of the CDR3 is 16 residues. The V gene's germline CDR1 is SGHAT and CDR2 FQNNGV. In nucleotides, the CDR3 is TGTGCCAGCAGCTCCAAGCGAAGCAGAAAGACCTATGGCTACACCTTC. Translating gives CASSSKRSRKTYGYTF.